This T cell receptor (beta chain) stems from a study of CD8 T cells in Susac syndrome. The CDR3 runs to 11 residues. Trimming stripped 1 base from V and 13 bases from J, with 10 bases between. Germline CDR1 reads SGHTA; CDR2 reads FQGNSA. The study sequenced TCR beta in blood CD8+ and CD4+ T cells. An input of about 0.5 to 1 ug of RNA was subjected to reverse transcription using random hexamers. TCRdb analysed the immunoSEQ multiplex PCR reads with MiXCR anew, one entry per CDR3 protein. The table lists about 150,000 distinct CDR3 sequences, approximately 94% of them singletons. This clonotype was obtained from a human donor with multiple sclerosis. J is TRBJ2-5 and V is TRBV7-2; possible D gene TRBD2, 6 bases. The sequenced sample was CD8+ T cells from PBMCs. In nucleotides, the CDR3 is TGTGCCAGCAGCTTAGTGGAGGGGCGGTACTTC. Protein sequence: CASSLVEGRYF.